This T cell receptor beta chain derives from a study of T cell repertoires in cytomegalovirus infection. Turning to the study itself: The authors used CMV epitopes that were HLA-C-restricted (recently identified) and HLA-B-restricted (well studied). It can be stated that public TCR beta signatures indicated CMV infection as well as a matching HLA type.

TCRdb itself ran the reads through MiXCR, one entry per CDR3 protein. This sample yields approximately 110,000 distinct CDR3 sequences, of which roughly 39% are seen a single time; approximately 74% belongs to the top ten. This clonotype came up a few times. Its specificity is not known. Germline CDR1 MNHEY, CDR2 SMNVEV (reference sequence). V was clipped by 4 bases and J by 5 bases; unmatched bases: 8. The CDR3 contains 16 residues. This chain connects TRBV27 to TRBJ2-3, with TRBD2 identical over 11 bases. This clonotype was sampled from a human donor in good health (CMV status not recorded). Some clones in this sample may be carry-over from other donors' samples. The sample consisted of CD8+ T cells from cultured PBMCs, taken from culture after CMV antigen stimulation. The CDR3 is CASSWAAGTSGDTQYF. The DNA of the CDR3 is TGTGCCAGCAGTTGGGCCGCCGGGACTAGCGGAGATACGCAGTATTTT.